This TCR beta chain was sequenced during a study of cytomegalovirus exposure and HLA in healthy donors. With 60 Vbeta and 13 Jbeta primers, the PCR was carried out. Sequenced by immunoSEQ multiplex PCR; TCRdb stores in-frame clones only, minus some. The sample shows over 150,000 clones, around 75% of them seen only once. The germline V gene encodes CDR1 MNHEY and CDR2 SMNVEV (reference sequence). The ends lost 5 bases at V and 2 bases at J; junction bases unmatched: 11. CDR3 size: 18 residues. Sequenced material: PBMCs. The rearrangement uses TRBV27 and TRBJ2-1; 11 nucleotides match TRBD2. The sequence was obtained from a male donor in good health and CMV-seronegative. CDR3 bases: TGTGCCAGCAGTCCCCGTGTAATGACTAGCGGGACCTACAATGAGCAGTTCTTC. Its protein product is CASSPRVMTSGTYNEQFF.